The present T cell receptor beta chain was sequenced within a study of Graves' ophthalmopathy and Graves' hyperthyroidism. This clonotype was seen ten or more times. As yet, its antigen is unknown. RNA transcripts served as template for amplifying TCR beta CDR3 sequences. In the first round, RT-PCR was carried out with HTBI primers, and a multiplex PCR formed the second round. TCRdb itself ran the multiplex PCR reads through MiXCR, one entry per CDR3 protein. The sample contains hundreds of thousands of distinct CDR3 sequences, 35% to 50% of which appear only once. Per the germline V gene, CDR1 is SGHTA and CDR2 is FQGNSA. The ends were cut back, 3 bases at V and 5 bases at J, with 10 bases in the middle. The CDR3 is 13 residues long. Additional autoimmune diseases, uncontrolled infections, pregnancy or lactation disqualified patients. The PBMCs used were ones drawn from approximately 10 ml of fresh peripheral blood.

Study-level findings and limits: The model's ophthalmopathy progression predictions had approximately 69% sensitivity and 72% to 75% specificity.

This receptor was obtained from an adult man with Graves' ophthalmopathy. The rearrangement uses TRBV7-2 and TRBJ2-5; D gene uncertain. The sequenced sample consisted of peripheral blood. CDR3 in amino acids: CASSFFLAETQYF. As DNA, the CDR3 is TGTGCCAGCAGCTTCTTCTTAGCTGAGACCCAGTACTTC.